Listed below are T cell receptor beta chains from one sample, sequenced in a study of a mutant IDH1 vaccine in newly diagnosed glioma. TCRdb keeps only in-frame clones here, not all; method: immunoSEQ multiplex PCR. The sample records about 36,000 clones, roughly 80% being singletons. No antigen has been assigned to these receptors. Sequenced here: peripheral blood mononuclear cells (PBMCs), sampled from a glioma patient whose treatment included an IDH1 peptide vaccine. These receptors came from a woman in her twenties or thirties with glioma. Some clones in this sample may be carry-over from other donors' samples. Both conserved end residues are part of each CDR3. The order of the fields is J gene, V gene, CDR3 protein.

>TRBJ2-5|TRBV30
CAWSVGGRVGETQYF
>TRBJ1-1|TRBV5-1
CASSWGKANTEAFF
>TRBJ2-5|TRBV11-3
CASSSGQVGKETQYF
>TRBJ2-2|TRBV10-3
CAISESTVNTGELFF
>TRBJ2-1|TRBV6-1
CASSERTSGYNEQFF
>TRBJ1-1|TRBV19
CASSVGPRTEAFF
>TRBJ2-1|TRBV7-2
CASSRRVAGEGEQFF
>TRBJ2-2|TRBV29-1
CSLQETNTGELFF
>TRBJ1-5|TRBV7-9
CASSLTSNQPQHF
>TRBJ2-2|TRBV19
CASSRGQGKTGELFF
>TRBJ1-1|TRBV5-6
CASSLGRTEAFF
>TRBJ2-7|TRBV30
CAWETGTPAHEQYF
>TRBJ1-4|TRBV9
CASSFTTPHKERNEKLFF
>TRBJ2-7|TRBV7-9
CASSFSYEQYF
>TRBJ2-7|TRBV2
CASSLGTGRYEQYF
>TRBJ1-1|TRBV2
CASSDGGAYLNTEAFF
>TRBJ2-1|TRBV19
CASTGRPAGGLSDNEQFF
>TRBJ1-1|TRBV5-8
CASSGQRGQGHTEAFF
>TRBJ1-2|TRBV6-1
CASSALRTDYGYTF
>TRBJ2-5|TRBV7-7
CASSLNAGQTQYF
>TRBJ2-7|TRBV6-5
CASSYSMSHEQYF
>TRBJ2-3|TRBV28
CASSGDKVVQGVADTQYF
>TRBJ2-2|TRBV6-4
CASSEELAGATGELFF
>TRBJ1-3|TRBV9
CASSVETGAGNTIYF
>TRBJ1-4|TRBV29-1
CSVVRDSGEKLFF
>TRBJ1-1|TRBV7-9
CASSFQGGPEAFF
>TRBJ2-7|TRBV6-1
CASTLRTSGKDEQYF
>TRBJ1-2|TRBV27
CASSSNRGRLNYGYTF